The rows below give T cell receptor beta chains drawn from one sample of a study of shared clonotypes between healthy human individuals. Clones were sequenced by immunoSEQ multiplex PCR, and TCRdb holds only the in-frame ones, with some missing. The table shows 2 million or so clones, with 90% to 95% occurring only once. Specimen: naive CD4+ T cells sorted from blood. All receptors come from a man between 18 and 29 years old in good health. Each CDR3 is given with its conserved first and last residue. The order of the fields is D gene, V gene, clone size, J gene, CDR3 DNA, CDR3 protein. D genes are given only for firm matches. Rows may omit the clone size; those that give it use once, few, many or a size class.

D gene: TRBD2; V gene: TRBV27; clone size: .; J gene: TRBJ2-1; CDR3 DNA: TGTGCCAGCAGGCGGCTAGCGGGAGCAGAGGCAAGCAATGAGCAGTTCTTC; CDR3 protein: CASRRLAGAEASNEQFF
D gene: .; V gene: TRBV4-1; clone size: .; J gene: TRBJ1-2; CDR3 DNA: TGCGCCAGCAGCCAACGGACACGGGGCTATGGCTACACCTTC; CDR3 protein: CASSQRTRGYGYTF
D gene: .; V gene: TRBV9; clone size: .; J gene: TRBJ2-7; CDR3 DNA: TGTGCCAGCAGCGTAGCCGGACACGACCACGAGCAGTACTTC; CDR3 protein: CASSVAGHDHEQYF
D gene: TRBD1; V gene: TRBV5-4; clone size: .; J gene: TRBJ1-1; CDR3 DNA: TGTGCCAGCAGCTTGGTTGGACAGGGGGCTGACACTGAAGCTTTCTTT; CDR3 protein: CASSLVGQGADTEAFF
D gene: TRBD1; V gene: TRBV9; clone size: .; J gene: TRBJ1-2; CDR3 DNA: TGTGCCAGCAACCCCACAGGGGTCAACTATGGCTACACCTTC; CDR3 protein: CASNPTGVNYGYTF
D gene: .; V gene: TRBV6-5; clone size: once; J gene: TRBJ2-3; CDR3 DNA: TGTGCCAGCAGCGGAGGGACTCGGAGCACAGATACGCAGTATTTT; CDR3 protein: CASSGGTRSTDTQYF
D gene: TRBD2; V gene: TRBV6-5; clone size: .; J gene: TRBJ2-7; CDR3 DNA: TGTGCCAGCAAACGACTAGCGGGGGGATACGAGCAGTACTTC; CDR3 protein: CASKRLAGGYEQYF
D gene: TRBD2; V gene: TRBV4-1; clone size: once; J gene: TRBJ2-1; CDR3 DNA: TGCGCCAGCAGCCAAGTAGCGGGAGCGGGGAATGAGCAGTTCTTC; CDR3 protein: CASSQVAGAGNEQFF
D gene: .; V gene: TRBV5-4; clone size: .; J gene: TRBJ2-3; CDR3 DNA: TGTGCCAGCAGTTTTCTCCAAGGGGGAACAGATACGCAGTATTTT; CDR3 protein: CASSFLQGGTDTQYF
D gene: .; V gene: TRBV4-1; clone size: .; J gene: TRBJ2-5; CDR3 DNA: TGCGCCAGCAGCCAAGTTGAGGGAGTTTTGACCCAGTACTTC; CDR3 protein: CASSQVEGVLTQYF
D gene: TRBD2; V gene: TRBV5-1; clone size: .; J gene: TRBJ2-1; CDR3 DNA: TGCGCCAGCAGCAGGATAGCGGGGTCCTACAATGAGCAGTTCTTC; CDR3 protein: CASSRIAGSYNEQFF
D gene: .; V gene: TRBV30; clone size: .; J gene: TRBJ1-4; CDR3 DNA: TGTGCCTGTCCTGGGTTTGCAACTAATGAAAAACTGTTTTTT; CDR3 protein: CACPGFATNEKLFF
D gene: .; V gene: TRBV29-1; clone size: once; J gene: TRBJ2-7; CDR3 DNA: TGCAGCGGCGGACAGTGCCCCTTAATAGGTGACGAGCAGTACTTC; CDR3 protein: CSGGQCPLIGDEQYF
D gene: .; V gene: TRBV5-1; clone size: .; J gene: TRBJ1-2; CDR3 DNA: TGCGCCAGCAAACCCCCGGGATCTATTACTGGCTACACCTTC; CDR3 protein: CASKPPGSITGYTF
D gene: .; V gene: TRBV6-4; clone size: once; J gene: TRBJ2-7; CDR3 DNA: TGTGCCAGCAGGAGTACGCCACTTGAGCAGTACTTC; CDR3 protein: CASRSTPLEQYF
D gene: .; V gene: TRBV5-1; clone size: .; J gene: TRBJ2-3; CDR3 DNA: TGCGCCAGCAGCTTGGGGGGGTTCACAGATACGCAGTATTTT; CDR3 protein: CASSLGGFTDTQYF
D gene: TRBD2; V gene: TRBV7-9; clone size: .; J gene: TRBJ2-3; CDR3 DNA: TGTGCCAGCAAGGAACTAGCGGGGGGCCCTAGCACAGATACGCAGTATTTT; CDR3 protein: CASKELAGGPSTDTQYF
D gene: TRBD1; V gene: TRBV10-3; clone size: .; J gene: TRBJ1-5; CDR3 DNA: TGTGCCATCAGCCGGGACAGGGATAATCAGCCCCAGCATTTT; CDR3 protein: CAISRDRDNQPQHF
D gene: .; V gene: TRBV6-5; clone size: .; J gene: TRBJ2-5; CDR3 DNA: TGTGCCAGCACCAGGACAAAGGCGGAGACCCAGTACTTC; CDR3 protein: CASTRTKAETQYF
D gene: TRBD1; V gene: TRBV7-9; clone size: .; J gene: TRBJ1-6; CDR3 DNA: TGTGCCAGCAGCCTGGGGACAGGGGGCCGCTTAGCCCTCCACTTT; CDR3 protein: CASSLGTGGRLALHF
D gene: TRBD1; V gene: TRBV30; clone size: .; J gene: TRBJ1-2; CDR3 DNA: TGTGCCTGGAGTTCACCGGGACAGCCCTATGGCTACACCTTC; CDR3 protein: CAWSSPGQPYGYTF
D gene: .; V gene: TRBV28; clone size: .; J gene: TRBJ2-1; CDR3 DNA: TGTGCCAGCCTCCCCGCCCCCGGCGACCCCTCCTACAATGAGCAGTTCTTC; CDR3 protein: CASLPAPGDPSYNEQFF
D gene: .; V gene: TRBV5-1; clone size: .; J gene: TRBJ1-2; CDR3 DNA: TGCGCCAGCGCCCTTAGGGGGACTGGCTACACCTTC; CDR3 protein: CASALRGTGYTF
D gene: .; V gene: TRBV6-5; clone size: .; J gene: TRBJ1-4; CDR3 DNA: TGTGCCAGCAGTTACGACTTTAATGAAAAACTGTTTTTT; CDR3 protein: CASSYDFNEKLFF
D gene: TRBD1; V gene: TRBV18; clone size: .; J gene: TRBJ2-2; CDR3 DNA: TGTGCCAGCTCGGACAGGGGGCCCGGGGAGCTGTTTTTT; CDR3 protein: CASSDRGPGELFF
D gene: TRBD2; V gene: TRBV5-4; clone size: .; J gene: TRBJ2-5; CDR3 DNA: TGTGCCAGCAGCTCCGAGCGGGGGTGGGAGACCCAGTACTTC; CDR3 protein: CASSSERGWETQYF
D gene: TRBD1; V gene: TRBV7-9; clone size: .; J gene: TRBJ1-1; CDR3 DNA: TGTGCCAGCAGCAAGGACAGGGCCCCCACTGAAGCTTTCTTT; CDR3 protein: CASSKDRAPTEAFF
D gene: .; V gene: TRBV9; clone size: .; J gene: TRBJ2-2; CDR3 DNA: TGTGCCAGCAGCGTTTTGGGGGCGTTCGACACCGGGGAGCTGTTTTTT; CDR3 protein: CASSVLGAFDTGELFF
D gene: .; V gene: TRBV7-6; clone size: .; J gene: TRBJ2-2; CDR3 DNA: TGTGCCAGCAGCCCAGGCCCCCTGGGGGAGCTGTTTTTT; CDR3 protein: CASSPGPLGELFF
D gene: TRBD2; V gene: TRBV4-3; clone size: once; J gene: TRBJ2-3; CDR3 DNA: TGCGCCAGCAGCCTAGGGACGGGGGGGAGCGTTTCCACAGATACGCAGTATTTT; CDR3 protein: CASSLGTGGSVSTDTQYF
D gene: .; V gene: TRBV27; clone size: once; J gene: TRBJ1-5; CDR3 DNA: TGTGCCAGCAGTTTATATGGGGATAGACAGCCCCAGCATTTT; CDR3 protein: CASSLYGDRQPQHF
D gene: .; V gene: TRBV25-1; clone size: .; J gene: TRBJ1-5; CDR3 DNA: TGTGCCAGCAGTGAAAGGGAAAATCAGCCCCAGCATTTT; CDR3 protein: CASSERENQPQHF